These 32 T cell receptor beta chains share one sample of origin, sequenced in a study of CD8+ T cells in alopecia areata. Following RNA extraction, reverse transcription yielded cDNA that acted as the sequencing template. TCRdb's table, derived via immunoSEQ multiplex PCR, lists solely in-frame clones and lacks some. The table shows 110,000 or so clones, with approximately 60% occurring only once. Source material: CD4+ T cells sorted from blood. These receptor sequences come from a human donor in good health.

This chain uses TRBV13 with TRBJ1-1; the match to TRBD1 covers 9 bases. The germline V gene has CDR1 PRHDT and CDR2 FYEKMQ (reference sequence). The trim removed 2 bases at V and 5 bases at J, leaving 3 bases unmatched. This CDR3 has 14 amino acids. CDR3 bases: TGTGCCAGCAGCTTAAGGACAGGGGCAACTGAAGCTTTCTTT. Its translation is CASSLRTGATEAFF.

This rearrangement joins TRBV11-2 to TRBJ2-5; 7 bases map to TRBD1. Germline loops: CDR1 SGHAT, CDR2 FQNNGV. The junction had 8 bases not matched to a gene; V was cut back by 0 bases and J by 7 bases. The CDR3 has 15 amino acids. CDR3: CASSLDLDREGTQYF. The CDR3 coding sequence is TGTGCCAGCAGCTTAGATCTAGACAGGGAAGGGACCCAGTACTTC.

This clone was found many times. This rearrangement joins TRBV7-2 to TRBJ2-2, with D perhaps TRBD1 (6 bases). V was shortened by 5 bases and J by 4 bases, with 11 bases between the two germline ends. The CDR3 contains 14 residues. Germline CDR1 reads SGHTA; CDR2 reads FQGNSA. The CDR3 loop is CASSQGQTTGELFF. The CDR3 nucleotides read TGTGCCAGCAGCCAAGGACAGACCACCGGGGAGCTGTTTTTT.

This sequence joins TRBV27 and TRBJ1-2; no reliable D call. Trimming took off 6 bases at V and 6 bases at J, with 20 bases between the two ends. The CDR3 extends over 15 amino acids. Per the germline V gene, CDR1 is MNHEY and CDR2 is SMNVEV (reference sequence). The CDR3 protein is CASRVGYRSADGYTF. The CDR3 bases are TGTGCCAGCAGGGTAGGTTATCGGTCGGCGGATGGCTACACCTTC.

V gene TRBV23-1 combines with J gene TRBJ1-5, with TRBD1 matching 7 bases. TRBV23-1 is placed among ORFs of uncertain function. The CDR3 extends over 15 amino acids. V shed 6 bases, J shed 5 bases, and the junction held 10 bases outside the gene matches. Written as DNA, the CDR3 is TGCGCCAGCAGCGGTGAAACAGGGGAACATCAGCCCCAGCATTTT. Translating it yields CASSGETGEHQPQHF.

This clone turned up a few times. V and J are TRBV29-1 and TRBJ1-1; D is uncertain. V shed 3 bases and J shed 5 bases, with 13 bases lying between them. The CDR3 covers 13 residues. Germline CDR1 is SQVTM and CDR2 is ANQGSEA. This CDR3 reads CSVDPELGTEAFF. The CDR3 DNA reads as TGCAGCGTTGATCCCGAGTTGGGAACTGAAGCTTTCTTT.

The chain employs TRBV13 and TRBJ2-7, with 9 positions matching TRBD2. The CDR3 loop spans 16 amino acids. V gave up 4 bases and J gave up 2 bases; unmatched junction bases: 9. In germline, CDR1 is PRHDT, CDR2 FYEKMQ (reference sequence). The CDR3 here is CASSSPGRGGTYEQYF. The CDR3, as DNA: TGTGCCAGCAGCTCCCCCGGGCGGGGGGGGACCTACGAGCAGTACTTC.

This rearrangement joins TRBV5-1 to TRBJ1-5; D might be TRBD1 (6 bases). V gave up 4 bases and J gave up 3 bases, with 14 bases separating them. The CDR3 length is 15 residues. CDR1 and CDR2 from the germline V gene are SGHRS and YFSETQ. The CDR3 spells CASSRTGQPNQPQHF. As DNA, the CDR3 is TGCGCCAGCAGCAGAACAGGGCAACCCAATCAGCCCCAGCATTTT. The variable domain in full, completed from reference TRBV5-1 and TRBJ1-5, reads KAGVTQTPRYLIKTRGQQVTLSCSPISGHRSVSWYQQTPGQGLQFLFEYFSETQRNKGNFPGRFSGRQFSNSRSEMNVSTLELGDSALYLCASSRTGQPNQPQHFGDGTRLSIL.

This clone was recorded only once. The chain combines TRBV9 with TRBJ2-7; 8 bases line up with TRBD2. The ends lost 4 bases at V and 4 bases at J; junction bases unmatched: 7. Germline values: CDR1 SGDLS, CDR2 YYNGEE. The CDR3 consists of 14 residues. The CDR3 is CASSPLRGGYEQYF. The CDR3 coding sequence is TGTGCCAGCAGCCCCCTCCGGGGGGGATACGAGCAGTACTTC.

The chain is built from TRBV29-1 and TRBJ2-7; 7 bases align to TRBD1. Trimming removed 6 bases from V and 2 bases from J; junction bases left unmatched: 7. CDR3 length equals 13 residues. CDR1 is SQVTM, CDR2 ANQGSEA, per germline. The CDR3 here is CSVLGQAAYEQYF. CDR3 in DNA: TGCAGCGTCCTCGGACAGGCGGCCTACGAGCAGTACTTC.

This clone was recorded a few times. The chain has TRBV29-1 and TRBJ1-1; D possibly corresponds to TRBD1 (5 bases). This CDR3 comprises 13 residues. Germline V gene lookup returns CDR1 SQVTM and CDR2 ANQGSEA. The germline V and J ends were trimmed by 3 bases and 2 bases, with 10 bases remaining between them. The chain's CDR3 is CSVDGGGNTEAFF. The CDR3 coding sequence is TGCAGCGTTGACGGGGGGGGAAACACTGAAGCTTTCTTT.

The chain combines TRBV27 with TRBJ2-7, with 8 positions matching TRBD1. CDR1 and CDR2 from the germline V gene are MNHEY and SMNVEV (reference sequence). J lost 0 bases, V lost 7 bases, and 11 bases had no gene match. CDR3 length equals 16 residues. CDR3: CASTPNPGQGSYEQYF. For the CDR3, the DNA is TGTGCCAGCACCCCAAATCCAGGACAGGGCTCCTACGAGCAGTACTTC.

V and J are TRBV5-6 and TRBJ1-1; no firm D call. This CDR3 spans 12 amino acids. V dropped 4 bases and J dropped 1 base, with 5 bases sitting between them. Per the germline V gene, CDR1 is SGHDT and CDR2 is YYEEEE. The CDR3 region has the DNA TGTGCCAGCAGCGCCAAGAACACTGAAGCTTTCTTT. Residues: CASSAKNTEAFF.

CDR3 in amino acids: CAISEWENTIYF. In DNA form, the CDR3 reads TGTGCCATCAGTGAGTGGGAGAACACCATATATTTT. This chain connects TRBV10-3 to TRBJ1-3; D ambiguous. The V gene lost 1 base and the J gene lost 7 bases, with 5 bases spanning the gap. This CDR3 has 12 amino acids. Looked up from germline, CDR1 is ENHRY and CDR2 is SYGVKD.

The CDR3 coding sequence is TGTGCCAGCAGCGGGACAGGGGATGGCTACACCTTC. This codes for CASSGTGDGYTF. This sequence joins TRBV7-9 and TRBJ1-2, with 10 bases fitting TRBD1. Unmatched junction bases numbered 0, after V lost 5 bases and J lost 6 bases. CDR3 length: 12 amino acids. Per germline, CDR1 SEHNR and CDR2 FQNEAQ (reference sequence).

The DNA for the CDR3 is TGCAGCGTTGAGGGACAGGGAGGTGGCTACACCTTC. Protein: CSVEGQGGGYTF. The V call is TRBV29-1, the J call TRBJ1-2; 9 positions agree with TRBD1. The CDR3 runs to 12 residues. V shed 3 bases, J shed 7 bases, and the junction held 3 bases outside the gene matches. CDR1 and CDR2 from the germline V gene are SQVTM and ANQGSEA.

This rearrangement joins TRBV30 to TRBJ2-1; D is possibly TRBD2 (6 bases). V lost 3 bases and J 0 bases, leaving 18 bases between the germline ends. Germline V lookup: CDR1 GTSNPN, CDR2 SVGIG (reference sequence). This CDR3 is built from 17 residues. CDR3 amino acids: CAWRAPGVLSSYNEQFF. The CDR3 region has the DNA TGTGCCTGGAGGGCCCCGGGGGTCTTGAGCTCCTACAATGAGCAGTTCTTC.

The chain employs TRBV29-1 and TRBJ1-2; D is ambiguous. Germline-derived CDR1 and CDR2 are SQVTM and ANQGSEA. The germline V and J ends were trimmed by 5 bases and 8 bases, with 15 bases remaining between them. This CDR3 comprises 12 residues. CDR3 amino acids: CSVSQNLGGYTF. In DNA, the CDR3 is TGCAGCGTTTCCCAGAACCTAGGGGGCTACACCTTC.

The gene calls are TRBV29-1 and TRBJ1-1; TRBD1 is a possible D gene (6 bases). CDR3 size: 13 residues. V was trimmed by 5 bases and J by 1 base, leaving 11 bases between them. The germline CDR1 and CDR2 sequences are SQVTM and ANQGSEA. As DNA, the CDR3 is TGCAGCGTTTTCAAGGGGGGGAACACTGAAGCTTTCTTT. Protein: CSVFKGGNTEAFF.

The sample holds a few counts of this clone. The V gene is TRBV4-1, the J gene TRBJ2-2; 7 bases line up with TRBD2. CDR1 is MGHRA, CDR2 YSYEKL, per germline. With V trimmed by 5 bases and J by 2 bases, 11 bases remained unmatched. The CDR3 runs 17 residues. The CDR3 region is CASSARGTTINTGELFF. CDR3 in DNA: TGCGCCAGCAGCGCCCGGGGGACTACAATTAACACCGGGGAGCTGTTTTTT.

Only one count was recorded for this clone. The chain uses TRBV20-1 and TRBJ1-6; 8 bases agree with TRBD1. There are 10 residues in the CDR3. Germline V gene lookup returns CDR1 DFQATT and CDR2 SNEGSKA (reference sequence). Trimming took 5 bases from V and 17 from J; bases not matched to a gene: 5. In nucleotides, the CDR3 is TGCAGTGCTGCCCTGGACAGGGTCCACTTT. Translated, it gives CSAALDRVHF.

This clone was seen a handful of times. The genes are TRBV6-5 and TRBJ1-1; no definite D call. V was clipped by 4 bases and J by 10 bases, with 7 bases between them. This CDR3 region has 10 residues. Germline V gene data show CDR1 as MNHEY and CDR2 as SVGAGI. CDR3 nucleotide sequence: TGTGCCAGCAGTTTCGAACCAGCTTTCTTT. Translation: CASSFEPAFF.

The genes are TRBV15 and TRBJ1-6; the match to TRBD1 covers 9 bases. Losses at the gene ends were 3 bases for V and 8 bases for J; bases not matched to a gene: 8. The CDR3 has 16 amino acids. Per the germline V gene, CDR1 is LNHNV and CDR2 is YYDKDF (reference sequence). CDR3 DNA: TGTGCCACCAGCAGGGAGGGACAGGGATATTATTCACCCCTCCACTTT. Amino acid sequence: CATSREGQGYYSPLHF.

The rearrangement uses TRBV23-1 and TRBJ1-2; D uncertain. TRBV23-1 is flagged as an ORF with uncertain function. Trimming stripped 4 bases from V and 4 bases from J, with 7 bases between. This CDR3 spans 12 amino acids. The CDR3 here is CASSRGVYGYTF. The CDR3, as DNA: TGCGCCAGCAGTCGAGGAGTCTATGGCTACACCTTC.

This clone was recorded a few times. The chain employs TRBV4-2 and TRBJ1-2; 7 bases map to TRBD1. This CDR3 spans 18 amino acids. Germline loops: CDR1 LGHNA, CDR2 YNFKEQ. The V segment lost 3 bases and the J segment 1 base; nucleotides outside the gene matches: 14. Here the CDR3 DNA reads TGTGCCAGCAGCCAGGATGCCTCAAGGACAGGATTTAACTATGGCTACACCTTC. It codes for CASSQDASRTGFNYGYTF.

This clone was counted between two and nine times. For the CDR3, the DNA is TGCGCCAGCAGCCTGGCAGGTACAAACAATGAAAAACTGTTTTTT. It translates to CASSLAGTNNEKLFF. The V gene is TRBV4-1, the J gene TRBJ1-4; D ambiguous. V was cut by 4 bases and J by 5 bases, with 14 bases left in between. The germline V gene has CDR1 MGHRA and CDR2 YSYEKL. CDR3 size: 15 residues.

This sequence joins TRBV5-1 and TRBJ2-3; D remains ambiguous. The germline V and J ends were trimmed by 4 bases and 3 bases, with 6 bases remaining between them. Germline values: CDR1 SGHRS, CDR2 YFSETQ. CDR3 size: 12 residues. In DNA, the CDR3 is TGCGCCAGCAGCGCTACGACAGATACGCAGTATTTT. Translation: CASSATTDTQYF. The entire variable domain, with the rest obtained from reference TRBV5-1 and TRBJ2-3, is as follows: KAGVTQTPRYLIKTRGQQVTLSCSPISGHRSVSWYQQTPGQGLQFLFEYFSETQRNKGNFPGRFSGRQFSNSRSEMNVSTLELGDSALYLCASSATTDTQYFGPGTRLTVL.

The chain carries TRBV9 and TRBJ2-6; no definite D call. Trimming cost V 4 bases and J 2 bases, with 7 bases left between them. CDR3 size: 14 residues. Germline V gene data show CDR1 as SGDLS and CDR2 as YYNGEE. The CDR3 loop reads CASSPAAGANVLTF. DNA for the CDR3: TGTGCCAGCAGCCCAGCCGCTGGGGCCAACGTCCTGACTTTC. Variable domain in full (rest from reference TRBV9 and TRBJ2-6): DSGVTQTPKHLITATGQRVTLRCSPRSGDLSVYWYQQSLDQGLQFLIQYYNGEERAKGNILERFSAQQFPDLHSELNLSSLELGDSALYFCASSPAAGANVLTFGAGSRLTVL.

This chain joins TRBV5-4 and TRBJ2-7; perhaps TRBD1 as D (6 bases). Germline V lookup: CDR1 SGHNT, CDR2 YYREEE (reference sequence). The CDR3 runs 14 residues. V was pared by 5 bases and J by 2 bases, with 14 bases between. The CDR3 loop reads CASRSTGMTYEQYF. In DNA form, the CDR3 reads TGTGCCAGCAGATCCACAGGGATGACCTACGAGCAGTACTTC.

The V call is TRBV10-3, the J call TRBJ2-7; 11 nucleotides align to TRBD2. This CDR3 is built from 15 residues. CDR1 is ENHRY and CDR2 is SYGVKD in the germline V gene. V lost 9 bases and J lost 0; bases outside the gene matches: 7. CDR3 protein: CAISPSGGPSYEQYF. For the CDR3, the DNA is TGTGCCATAAGCCCTAGCGGGGGGCCCTCCTACGAGCAGTACTTC.

DNA for the CDR3: TGTGCCTGGAGAGGGAAAGAGACCCAGTACTTC. Translated: CAWRGKETQYF. The chain couples TRBV30 to TRBJ2-5; no definite D call. Germline values: CDR1 GTSNPN, CDR2 SVGIG (reference sequence). The CDR3 consists of 11 residues. The germline V and J ends were trimmed by 3 bases and 3 bases, with 5 bases remaining between them.

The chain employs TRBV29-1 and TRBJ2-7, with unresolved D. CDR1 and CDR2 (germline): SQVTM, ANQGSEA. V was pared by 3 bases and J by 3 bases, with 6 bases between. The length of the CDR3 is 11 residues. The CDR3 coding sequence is TGCAGCGTTGAGGTACTCTACGAGCAGTACTTC. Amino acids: CSVEVLYEQYF.